The 14 T cell receptor beta chains below come from one sample, sequenced in a study of blood T cell repertoires in COVID-19. Here immunoSEQ multiplex PCR was the method, and the copy in TCRdb shows in-frame clones only, minus some. This sample has roughly 250,000 clones; 70% to 90% occur once, and the top ten carry roughly 4.3%. Specimen: PBMCs or T cells enriched from blood (not recorded which). These receptors were collected from a woman between 25 and 40 years old who had recovered from COVID-19.

V and J are TRBV29-1 and TRBJ2-1; perhaps TRBD2 as D (6 bases). This CDR3 comprises 13 residues. Trimming stripped 7 bases from V and 10 bases from J, with 20 bases between. Germline V gene lookup returns CDR1 SQVTM and CDR2 ANQGSEA. In nucleotides, the CDR3 is TGCAGCGGGGGTCGGGCTCAAGGACTAGAGCAGTTCTTC. Its protein is CSGGRAQGLEQFF.

This chain links TRBV27 with TRBJ1-6; 11 bases are a match to TRBD1. V gave up 4 bases and J gave up 2 bases; unmatched junction bases: 7. The germline V gene encodes CDR1 MNHEY and CDR2 SMNVEV (reference sequence). CDR3 length: 18 residues. The CDR3 DNA follows: TGTGCCAGCAGTTCCCCGGGACAGGGGGTGACCTATAATTCACCCCTCCACTTT. It translates to CASSSPGQGVTYNSPLHF.

This clone was counted only a few times. The chain couples TRBV5-1 to TRBJ1-1; TRBD1 might be the D (6 bases). This CDR3 has 15 residues. The germline V gene has CDR1 SGHRS and CDR2 YFSETQ. Trimming removed 4 bases from V and 1 base from J, with 14 bases in between. The CDR3 DNA reads TGCGCCAGCAGCGGTTATCAGGGGACGAACACTGAAGCTTTCTTT. This sequence encodes CASSGYQGTNTEAFF.

The chain employs TRBV16 and TRBJ2-1; D may be TRBD2 (6 bases). This CDR3 has 14 residues. Trimming shortened V by 2 bases and J by 9 bases, and 14 bases separated the two germline ends. Germline assignment: CDR1 KGHSY and CDR2 FQNENV. CDR3 residues: CASSQQTLGGEQFF. Written as DNA, the CDR3 is TGTGCCAGCAGCCAACAGACTCTGGGGGGTGAGCAGTTCTTC.

J is TRBJ2-1 and V is TRBV19, with TRBD1 identical over 11 bases. V shed 2 bases and J 6 bases; nucleotides not matched to a gene: 6. In germline, CDR1 is LNHDA, CDR2 SQIVND (reference sequence). The CDR3 sequence is 16 residues long. The CDR3 sequence is CASSIIPGTGGNEQFF. For the CDR3, the DNA is TGTGCCAGTAGTATAATCCCCGGGACAGGGGGCAATGAGCAGTTCTTC.

The V gene is TRBV4-2, the J gene TRBJ1-4; 9 nucleotides agree with TRBD1. V gave up 8 bases and J gave up 7 bases; unmatched junction bases: 8. Germline V lookup: CDR1 LGHNA, CDR2 YNFKEQ. The CDR3 sequence is 14 residues long. DNA for the CDR3: TGTGCCAGCGGCCCGGGACAGGGCGGTGAAAAACTGTTTTTT. Protein: CASGPGQGGEKLFF.

This chain links TRBV7-9 with TRBJ2-7; no definite D call. CDR1 and CDR2 (germline): SEHNR, FQNEAQ (reference sequence). Trimming removed 5 bases from V and 3 bases from J, with 20 bases in between. The CDR3 contains 16 residues. CDR3: CASSPPQVADIYEQYF. The CDR3 DNA sequence: TGTGCCAGCAGCCCCCCGCAAGTGGCGGATATCTACGAGCAGTACTTC.

The chain has TRBV7-9 and TRBJ2-1; 9 bases are a match to TRBD2. The germline V gene has CDR1 SEHNR and CDR2 FQNEAQ (reference sequence). Germline trimming cut 6 bases from V and 8 bases from J; bases unmatched to any gene: 14. CDR3 length equals 16 residues. The CDR3 sequence: CASRIALGREGHEQFF. The CDR3 DNA reads TGTGCCAGCAGAATCGCACTCGGGCGGGAGGGACATGAGCAGTTCTTC. The complete variable domain, with remaining parts taken from reference TRBV7-9 and TRBJ2-1, reads DTGVSQNPRHKITKRGQNVTFRCDPISEHNRLYWYRQTLGQGPEFLTYFQNEAQLEKSRLLSDRFSAERPKGSFSTLEIQRTEQGDSAMYLCASRIALGREGHEQFFGPGTRLTVL.

The chain is built from TRBV5-1 and TRBJ2-1, with TRBD2 identical over 9 bases. The length of the CDR3 is 17 residues. Germline lookup yields CDR1 SGHRS and CDR2 YFSETQ. V was clipped by 0 bases and J by 8 bases; unmatched bases: 12. Here the CDR3 DNA reads TGCGCCAGCAGCTTGGAGGTCCGGCTAGCGGGGATCGATGAGCAGTTCTTC. Protein: CASSLEVRLAGIDEQFF.

V gene TRBV18 combines with J gene TRBJ2-7; D unresolved. The CDR3 runs 14 residues. Germline V gene lookup returns CDR1 KGHSH and CDR2 LQKENI. V shed 5 bases and J shed 0 bases, with 11 bases lying between them. The CDR3 DNA reads TGTGCCAGCTCAACCGGTGGCGGCTCCTACGAGCAGTACTTC. It encodes CASSTGGGSYEQYF.

The CDR3 sequence is CASSFSVAAPYNEQFF. CDR3 nucleotides: TGTGCCAGCAGTTTTTCAGTTGCGGCTCCCTACAATGAGCAGTTCTTC. This rearrangement joins TRBV27 to TRBJ2-1; D not resolved. V lost 3 bases and J lost 2, with 14 bases in between. CDR1 is MNHEY, CDR2 SMNVEV, per germline (reference sequence). The CDR3 runs 16 residues.

The chain combines TRBV4-1 with TRBJ2-5, with a weak D call TRBD2 (5 bases). The V gene's germline CDR1 is MGHRA and CDR2 YSYEKL. Trimming removed 3 bases at V and 1 base at J, with 21 bases between. The CDR3 is 18 residues long. The DNA for the CDR3 is TGCGCCAGCAGCCAGGGTTTGGACTGGTCCGCGATCCAAGAGACCCAGTACTTC. This codes for CASSQGLDWSAIQETQYF.

The chain is built from TRBV28 and TRBJ1-4; 7 bases fit TRBD1. With 5 bases clipped from V and 7 bases from J, the junction kept 7 bases outside the gene matches. There are 14 residues in the CDR3. Germline V gene data show CDR1 as MDHEN and CDR2 as SYDVKM. Here the CDR3 reads CASSLDRAGEKLFF. The CDR3 DNA reads TGTGCCAGCAGTCTTGACAGGGCGGGTGAAAAACTGTTTTTT.

The V and J genes are TRBV5-4 and TRBJ1-3; no clear D. The CDR3 spans 15 residues. Germline V CDR1 and CDR2: SGHNT, YYREEE (reference sequence). Trimming stripped 4 bases from V and 0 bases from J, with 11 bases between. CDR3 protein: CASSPSLSSGNTIYF. The DNA of the CDR3 is TGTGCCAGCAGCCCATCGCTGAGCTCTGGAAACACCATATATTTT.